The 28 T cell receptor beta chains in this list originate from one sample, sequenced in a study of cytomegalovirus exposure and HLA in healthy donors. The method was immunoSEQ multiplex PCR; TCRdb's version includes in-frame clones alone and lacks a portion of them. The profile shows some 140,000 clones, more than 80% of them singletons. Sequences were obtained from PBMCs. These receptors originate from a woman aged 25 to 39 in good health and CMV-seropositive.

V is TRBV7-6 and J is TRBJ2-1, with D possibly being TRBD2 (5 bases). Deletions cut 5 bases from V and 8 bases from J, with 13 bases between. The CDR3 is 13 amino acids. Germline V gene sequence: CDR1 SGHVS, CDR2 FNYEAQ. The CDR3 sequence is CASSRATGYEQFF. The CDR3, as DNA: TGTGCCAGCAGCCGAGCGACGGGGTATGAGCAGTTCTTC.

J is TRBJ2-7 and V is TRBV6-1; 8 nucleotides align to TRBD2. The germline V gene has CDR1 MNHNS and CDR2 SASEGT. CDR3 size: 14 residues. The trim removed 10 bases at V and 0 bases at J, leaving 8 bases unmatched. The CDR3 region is CATRYGGDSYEQYF. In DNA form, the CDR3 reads TGTGCCACCCGCTACGGGGGGGACTCCTACGAGCAGTACTTC.

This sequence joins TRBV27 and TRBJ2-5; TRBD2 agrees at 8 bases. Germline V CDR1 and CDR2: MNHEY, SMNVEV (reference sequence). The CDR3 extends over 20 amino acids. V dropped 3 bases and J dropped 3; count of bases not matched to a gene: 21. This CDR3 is CASSFPLREGRSPRKETQYF. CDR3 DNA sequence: TGTGCCAGCAGTTTTCCCCTACGGGAGGGCCGGTCGCCCCGAAAAGAGACCCAGTACTTC.

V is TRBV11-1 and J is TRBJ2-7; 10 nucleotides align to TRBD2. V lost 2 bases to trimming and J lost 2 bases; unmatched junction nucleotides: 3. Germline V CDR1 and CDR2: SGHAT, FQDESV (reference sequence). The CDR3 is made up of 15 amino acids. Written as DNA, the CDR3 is TGTGCCAGCAGCTTAAGGGGACTAGCGACCTACGAGCAGTACTTC. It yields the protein CASSLRGLATYEQYF.

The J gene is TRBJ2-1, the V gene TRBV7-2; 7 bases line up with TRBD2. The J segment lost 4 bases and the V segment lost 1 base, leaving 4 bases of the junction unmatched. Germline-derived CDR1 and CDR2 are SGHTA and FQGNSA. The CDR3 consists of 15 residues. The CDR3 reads CASSLGPAGYNEQFF. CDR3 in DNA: TGTGCCAGCAGCTTAGGCCCAGCGGGGTACAATGAGCAGTTCTTC.

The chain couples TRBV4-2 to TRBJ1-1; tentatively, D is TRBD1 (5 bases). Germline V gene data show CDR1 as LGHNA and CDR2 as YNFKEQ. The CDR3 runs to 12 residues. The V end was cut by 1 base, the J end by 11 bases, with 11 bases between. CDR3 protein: CASSQAGRAAFF. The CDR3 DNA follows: TGTGCCAGCAGCCAAGCGGGCAGGGCCGCTTTCTTT.

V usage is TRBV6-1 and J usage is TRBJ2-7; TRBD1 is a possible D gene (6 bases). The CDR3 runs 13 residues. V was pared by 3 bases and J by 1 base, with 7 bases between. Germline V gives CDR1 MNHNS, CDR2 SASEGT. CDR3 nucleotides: TGTGCCAGCAGTGAGACAGGATCCTACGAGCAGTACTTC. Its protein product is CASSETGSYEQYF.

The chain's CDR3 is CASSLGGGFGETQYF. DNA of the CDR3: TGCGCCAGCAGCTTGGGTGGCGGGTTTGGGGAGACCCAGTACTTC. The J gene is TRBJ2-5, the V gene TRBV5-1, with D possibly being TRBD2 (5 bases). Germline V CDR1 and CDR2: SGHRS, YFSETQ. V lost 0 bases and J 5 bases, leaving 14 bases between the germline ends. This CDR3 has 15 amino acids.

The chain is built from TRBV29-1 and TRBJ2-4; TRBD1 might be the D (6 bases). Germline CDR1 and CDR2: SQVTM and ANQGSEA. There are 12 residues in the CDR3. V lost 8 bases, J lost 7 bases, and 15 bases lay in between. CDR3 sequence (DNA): TGCAGCTCACTCGGACAGTCGAACATTCAGTACTTC. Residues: CSSLGQSNIQYF. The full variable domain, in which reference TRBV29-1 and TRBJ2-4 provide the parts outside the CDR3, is SAVISQKPSRDICQRGTSLTIQCQVDSQVTMMFWYRQQPGQSLTLIATANQGSEATYESGFVIDKFPISRPNLTFSTLTVSNMSPEDSSIYLCSSLGQSNIQYFGAGTRLSVL.

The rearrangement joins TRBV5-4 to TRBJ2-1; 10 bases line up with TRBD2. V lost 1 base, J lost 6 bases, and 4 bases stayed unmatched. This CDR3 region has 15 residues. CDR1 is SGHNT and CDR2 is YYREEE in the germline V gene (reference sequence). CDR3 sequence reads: CASSLKRGGLNEQFF. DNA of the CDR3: TGTGCCAGCAGCTTGAAGCGGGGGGGCCTCAATGAGCAGTTCTTC.

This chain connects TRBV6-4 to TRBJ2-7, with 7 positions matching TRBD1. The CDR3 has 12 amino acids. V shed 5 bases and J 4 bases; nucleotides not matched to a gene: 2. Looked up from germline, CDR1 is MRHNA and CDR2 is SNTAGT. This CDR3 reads CASSNRGYEQYF. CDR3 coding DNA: TGTGCCAGCAGTAACAGGGGTTACGAGCAGTACTTC.

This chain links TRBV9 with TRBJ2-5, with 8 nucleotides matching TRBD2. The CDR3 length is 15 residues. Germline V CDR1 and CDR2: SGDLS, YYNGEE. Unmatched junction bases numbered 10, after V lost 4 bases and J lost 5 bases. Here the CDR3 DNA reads TGTGCCAGCAGCACACTGGGACTAGTTGGGGAGACCCAGTACTTC. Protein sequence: CASSTLGLVGETQYF.

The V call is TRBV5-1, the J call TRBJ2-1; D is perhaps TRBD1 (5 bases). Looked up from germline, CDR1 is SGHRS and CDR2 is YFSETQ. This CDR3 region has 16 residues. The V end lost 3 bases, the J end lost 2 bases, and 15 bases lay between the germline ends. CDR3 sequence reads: CASSSPWQGTYNEQFF. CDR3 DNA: TGCGCCAGCAGCTCGCCCTGGCAGGGAACCTACAATGAGCAGTTCTTC. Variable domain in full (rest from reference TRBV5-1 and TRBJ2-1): KAGVTQTPRYLIKTRGQQVTLSCSPISGHRSVSWYQQTPGQGLQFLFEYFSETQRNKGNFPGRFSGRQFSNSRSEMNVSTLELGDSALYLCASSSPWQGTYNEQFFGPGTRLTVL.

The DNA for the CDR3 is TGTGCCAGCAGCGGGGGACTACGCCCCAACACAGATACGCAGTATTTT. Its protein product is CASSGGLRPNTDTQYF. This chain uses TRBV2 with TRBJ2-3; 7 bases are a match to TRBD2. Germline CDR1 SNHLY, CDR2 FYNNEI. This CDR3 spans 16 amino acids. V was clipped by 6 bases and J by 2 bases; unmatched bases: 11.

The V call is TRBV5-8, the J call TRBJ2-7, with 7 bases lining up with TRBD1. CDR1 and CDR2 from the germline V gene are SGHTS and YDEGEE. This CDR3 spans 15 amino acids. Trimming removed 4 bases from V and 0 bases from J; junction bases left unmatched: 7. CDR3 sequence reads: CASSATGTASYEQYF. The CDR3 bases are TGTGCCAGCAGCGCGACCGGGACAGCCTCCTACGAGCAGTACTTC.

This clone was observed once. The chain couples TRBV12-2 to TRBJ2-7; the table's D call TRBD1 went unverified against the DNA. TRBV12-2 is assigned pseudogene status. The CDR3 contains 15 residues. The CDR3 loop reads CASRLEGQGAFEQYF. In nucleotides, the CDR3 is TGTGCAAGTCGCCTAGAGGGACAGGGGGCTTTCGAGCAGTACTTC.

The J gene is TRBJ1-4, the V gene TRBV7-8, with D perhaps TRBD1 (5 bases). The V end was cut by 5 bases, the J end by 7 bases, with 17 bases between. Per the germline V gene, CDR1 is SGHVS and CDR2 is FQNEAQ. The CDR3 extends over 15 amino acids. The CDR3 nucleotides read TGTGCCAGCAGCGCCCAGGACGGGGGGGGTGAAAAACTGTTTTTT. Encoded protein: CASSAQDGGGEKLFF. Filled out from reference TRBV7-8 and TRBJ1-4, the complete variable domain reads GAGVSQSPRYKVAKRGQDVALRCDPISGHVSLFWYQQALGQGPEFLTYFQNEAQLDKSGLPSDRFFAERPEGSVSTLKIQRTQQEDSAVYLCASSAQDGGGEKLFFGSGTQLSVL.

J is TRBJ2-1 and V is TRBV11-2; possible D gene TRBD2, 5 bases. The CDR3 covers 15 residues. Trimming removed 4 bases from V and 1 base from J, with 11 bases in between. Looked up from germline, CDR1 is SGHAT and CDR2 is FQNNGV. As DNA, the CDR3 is TGTGCCAGCAGCTACCAAGCGGAGTCCTACAATGAGCAGTTCTTC. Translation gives CASSYQAESYNEQFF.

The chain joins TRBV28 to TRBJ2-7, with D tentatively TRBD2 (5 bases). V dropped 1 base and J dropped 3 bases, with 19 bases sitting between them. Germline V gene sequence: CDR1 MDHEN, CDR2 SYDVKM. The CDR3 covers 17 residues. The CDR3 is CASSLLSGLKTYYEQYF. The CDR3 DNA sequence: TGTGCCAGCAGTTTATTAAGCGGTCTAAAAACCTACTACGAGCAGTACTTC. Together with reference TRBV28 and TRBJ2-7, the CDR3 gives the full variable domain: DVKVTQSSRYLVKRTGEKVFLECVQDMDHENMFWYRQDPGLGLRLIYFSYDVKMKEKGDIPEGYSVSREKKERFSLILESASTNQTSMYLCASSLLSGLKTYYEQYFGPGTRLTVT.

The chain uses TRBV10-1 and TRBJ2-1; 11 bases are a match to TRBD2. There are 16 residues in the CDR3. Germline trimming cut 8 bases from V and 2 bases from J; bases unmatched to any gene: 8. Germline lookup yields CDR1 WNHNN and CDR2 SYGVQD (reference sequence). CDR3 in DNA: TGCGCCAGCGGGGACGGGGGACTAGCGGCCTACAATGAGCAGTTCTTC. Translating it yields CASGDGGLAAYNEQFF.

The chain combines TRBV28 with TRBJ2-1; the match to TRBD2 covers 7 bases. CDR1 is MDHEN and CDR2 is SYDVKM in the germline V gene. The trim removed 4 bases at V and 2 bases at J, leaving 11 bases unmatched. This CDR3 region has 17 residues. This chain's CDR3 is CASSWAGAGPTYNEQFF. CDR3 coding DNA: TGTGCCAGCAGTTGGGCAGGAGCGGGGCCAACCTACAATGAGCAGTTCTTC.

CDR3 protein: CASSRTGGSGQPQHF. CDR3 DNA sequence: TGTGCCAGCAGCAGGACAGGGGGGTCCGGTCAGCCCCAGCATTTT. V and J are TRBV6-4 and TRBJ1-5, with 10 bases that match TRBD1. Looked up from germline, CDR1 is MRHNA and CDR2 is SNTAGT. The CDR3 length is 15 residues. With 6 bases clipped from V and 6 bases from J, the junction kept 8 bases outside the gene matches.

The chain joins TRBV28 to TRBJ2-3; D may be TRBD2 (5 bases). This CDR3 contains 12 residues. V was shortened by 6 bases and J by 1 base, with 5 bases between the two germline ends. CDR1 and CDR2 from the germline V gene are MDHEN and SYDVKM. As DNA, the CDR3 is TGTGCCAGCAGACTAGGCACAGATACGCAGTATTTT. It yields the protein CASRLGTDTQYF. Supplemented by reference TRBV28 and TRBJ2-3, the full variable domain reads DVKVTQSSRYLVKRTGEKVFLECVQDMDHENMFWYRQDPGLGLRLIYFSYDVKMKEKGDIPEGYSVSREKKERFSLILESASTNQTSMYLCASRLGTDTQYFGPGTRLTVL.

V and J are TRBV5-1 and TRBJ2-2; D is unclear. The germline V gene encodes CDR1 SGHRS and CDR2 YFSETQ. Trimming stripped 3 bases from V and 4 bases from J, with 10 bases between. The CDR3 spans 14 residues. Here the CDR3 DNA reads TGCGCCAGCAGCTCAGGATCCGGCACCGGGGAGCTGTTTTTT. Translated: CASSSGSGTGELFF. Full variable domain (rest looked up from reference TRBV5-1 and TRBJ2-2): KAGVTQTPRYLIKTRGQQVTLSCSPISGHRSVSWYQQTPGQGLQFLFEYFSETQRNKGNFPGRFSGRQFSNSRSEMNVSTLELGDSALYLCASSSGSGTGELFFGEGSRLTVL.

The CDR3 spells CASSFRGASDEQYF. Written as DNA, the CDR3 is TGTGCCAGCAGCTTCAGGGGCGCCTCGGACGAGCAGTACTTC. This chain uses TRBV7-2 with TRBJ2-7, with a possible D match to TRBD1 (6 bases). Germline loops: CDR1 SGHTA, CDR2 FQGNSA. Trimming stripped 3 bases from V and 5 bases from J, with 14 bases between. The CDR3 spans 14 residues.

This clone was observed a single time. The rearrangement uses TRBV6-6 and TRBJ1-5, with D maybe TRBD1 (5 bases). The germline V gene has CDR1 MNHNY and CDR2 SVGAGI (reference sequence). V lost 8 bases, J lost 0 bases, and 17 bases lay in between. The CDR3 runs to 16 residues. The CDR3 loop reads CASSKAGQYSNQPQHF. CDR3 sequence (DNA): TGTGCCAGCTCCAAGGCGGGGCAGTATAGCAATCAGCCCCAGCATTTT.

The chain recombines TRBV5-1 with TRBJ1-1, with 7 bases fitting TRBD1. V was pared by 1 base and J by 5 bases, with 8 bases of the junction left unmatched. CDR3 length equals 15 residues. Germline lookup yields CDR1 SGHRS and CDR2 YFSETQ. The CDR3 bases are TGCGCCAGCAGCTTGTCGGCAGGGGGAAGTACTGAAGCTTTCTTT. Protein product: CASSLSAGGSTEAFF. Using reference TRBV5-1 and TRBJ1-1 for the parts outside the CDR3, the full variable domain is KAGVTQTPRYLIKTRGQQVTLSCSPISGHRSVSWYQQTPGQGLQFLFEYFSETQRNKGNFPGRFSGRQFSNSRSEMNVSTLELGDSALYLCASSLSAGGSTEAFFGQGTRLTVV.

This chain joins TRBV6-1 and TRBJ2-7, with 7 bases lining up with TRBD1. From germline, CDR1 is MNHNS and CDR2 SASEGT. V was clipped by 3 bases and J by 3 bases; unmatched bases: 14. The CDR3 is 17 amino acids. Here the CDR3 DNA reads TGTGCCAGCAGTGACCCTAGGGGGCCCGACCCTTACTACGAGCAGTACTTC. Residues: CASSDPRGPDPYYEQYF.